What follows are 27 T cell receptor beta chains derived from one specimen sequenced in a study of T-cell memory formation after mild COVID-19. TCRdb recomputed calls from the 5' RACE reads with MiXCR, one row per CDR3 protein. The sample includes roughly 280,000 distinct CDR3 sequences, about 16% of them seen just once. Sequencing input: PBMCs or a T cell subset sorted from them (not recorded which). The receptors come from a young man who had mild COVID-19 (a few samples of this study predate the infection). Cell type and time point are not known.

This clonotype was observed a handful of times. In DNA, the CDR3 is TGTGCCAGCAGCTGGGTAGGGCATGAGCAGTTCTTC. It translates to CASSWVGHEQFF. The rearrangement joins TRBV7-9 to TRBJ2-1; D gene ambiguous. V lost 4 bases to trimming and J lost 8 bases, with 9 bases between them. Germline V gene data show CDR1 as SEHNR and CDR2 as FQNEAQ (reference sequence). This CDR3 spans 12 amino acids.

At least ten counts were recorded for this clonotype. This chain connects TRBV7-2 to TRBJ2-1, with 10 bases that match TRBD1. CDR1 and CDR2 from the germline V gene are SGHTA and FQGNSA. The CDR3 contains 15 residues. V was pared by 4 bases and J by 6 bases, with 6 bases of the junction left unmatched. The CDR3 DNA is TGTGCCAGCAGCTCCACCGGGACAGGGGTCAATGAGCAGTTCTTC. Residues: CASSSTGTGVNEQFF.

CDR3 nucleotide sequence: TGTGCCAGCAGTTACTCTTCAGTGAGCGAGCAGTACGTC. Protein: CASSYSSVSEQYV. The chain employs TRBV6-5 and TRBJ2-7, with unresolved D. V lost 0 bases, J lost 6 bases, and 9 bases lay in between. The CDR3 length is 13 residues. Germline V lookup: CDR1 MNHEY, CDR2 SVGAGI.

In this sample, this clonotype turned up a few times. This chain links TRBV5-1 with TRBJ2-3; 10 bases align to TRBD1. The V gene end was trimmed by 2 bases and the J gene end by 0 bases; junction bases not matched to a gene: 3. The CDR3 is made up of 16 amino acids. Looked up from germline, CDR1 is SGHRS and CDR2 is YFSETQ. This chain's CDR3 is CASSLRTGGSTDTQYF. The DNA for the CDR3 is TGCGCCAGCAGCTTACGGACAGGGGGTAGCACAGATACGCAGTATTTT. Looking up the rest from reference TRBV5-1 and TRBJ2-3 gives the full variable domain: KAGVTQTPRYLIKTRGQQVTLSCSPISGHRSVSWYQQTPGQGLQFLFEYFSETQRNKGNFPGRFSGRQFSNSRSEMNVSTLELGDSALYLCASSLRTGGSTDTQYFGPGTRLTVL.

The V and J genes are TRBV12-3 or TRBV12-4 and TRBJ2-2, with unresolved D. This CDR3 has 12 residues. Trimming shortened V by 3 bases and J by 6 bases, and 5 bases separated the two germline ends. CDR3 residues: CASSFHPGELFF. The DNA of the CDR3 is TGTGCCAGCAGTTTTCACCCCGGGGAGCTGTTTTTT.

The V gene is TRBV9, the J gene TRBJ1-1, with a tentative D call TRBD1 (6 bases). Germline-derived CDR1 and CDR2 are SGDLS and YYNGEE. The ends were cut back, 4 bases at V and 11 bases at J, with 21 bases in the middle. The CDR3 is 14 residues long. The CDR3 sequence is CASSPGGGGVAAFF. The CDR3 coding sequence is TGTGCCAGCAGCCCGGGGGGGGGCGGCGTTGCTGCTTTCTTT.

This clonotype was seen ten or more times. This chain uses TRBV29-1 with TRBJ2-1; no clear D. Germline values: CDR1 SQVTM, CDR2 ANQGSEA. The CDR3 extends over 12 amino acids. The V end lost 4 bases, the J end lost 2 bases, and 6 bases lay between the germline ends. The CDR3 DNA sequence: TGCAGCGTTGGACAAACCTACAATGAGCAGTTCTTC. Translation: CSVGQTYNEQFF.

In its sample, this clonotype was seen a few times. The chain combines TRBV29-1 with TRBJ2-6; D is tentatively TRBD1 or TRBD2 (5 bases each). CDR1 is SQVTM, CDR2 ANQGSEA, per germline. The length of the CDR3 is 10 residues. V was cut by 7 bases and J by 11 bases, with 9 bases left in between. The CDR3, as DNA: TGCAGCGCCTGGGACGACGTCCTGACTTTC. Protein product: CSAWDDVLTF.

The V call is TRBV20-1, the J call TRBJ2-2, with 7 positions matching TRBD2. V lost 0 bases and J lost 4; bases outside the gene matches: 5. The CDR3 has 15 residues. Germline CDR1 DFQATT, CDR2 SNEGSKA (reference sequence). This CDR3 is CSARDLADPTGELFF. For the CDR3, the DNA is TGCAGTGCTAGAGACCTAGCGGACCCCACCGGGGAGCTGTTTTTT.

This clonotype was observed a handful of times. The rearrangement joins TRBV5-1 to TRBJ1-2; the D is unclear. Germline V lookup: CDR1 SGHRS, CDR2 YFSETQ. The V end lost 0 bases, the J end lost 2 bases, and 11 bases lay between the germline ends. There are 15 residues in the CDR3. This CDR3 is CASSLAPGTNYGYTF. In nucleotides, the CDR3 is TGCGCCAGCAGCTTGGCCCCCGGAACCAACTATGGCTACACCTTC. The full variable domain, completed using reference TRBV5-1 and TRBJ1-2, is KAGVTQTPRYLIKTRGQQVTLSCSPISGHRSVSWYQQTPGQGLQFLFEYFSETQRNKGNFPGRFSGRQFSNSRSEMNVSTLELGDSALYLCASSLAPGTNYGYTFGSGTRLTVV.

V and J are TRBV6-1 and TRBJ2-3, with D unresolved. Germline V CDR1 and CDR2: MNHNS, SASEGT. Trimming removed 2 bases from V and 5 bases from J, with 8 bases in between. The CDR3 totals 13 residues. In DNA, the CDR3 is TGTGCCAGCAGTGAACCGGTGATAGATACGCAGTATTTT. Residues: CASSEPVIDTQYF.

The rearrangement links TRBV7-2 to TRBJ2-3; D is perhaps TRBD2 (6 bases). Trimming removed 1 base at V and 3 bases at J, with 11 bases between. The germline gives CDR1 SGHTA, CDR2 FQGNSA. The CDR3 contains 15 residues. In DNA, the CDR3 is TGTGCCAGCAGCTTAGGTGGAGGGTGGACAGATACGCAGTATTTT. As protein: CASSLGGGWTDTQYF.

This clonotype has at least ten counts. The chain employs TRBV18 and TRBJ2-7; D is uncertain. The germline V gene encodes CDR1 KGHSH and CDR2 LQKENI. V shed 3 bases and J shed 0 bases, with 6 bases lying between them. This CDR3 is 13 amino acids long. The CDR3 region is CASSPRGSYEQYV. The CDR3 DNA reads TGTGCCAGCTCACCTCGAGGCTCCTACGAGCAGTACGTC.

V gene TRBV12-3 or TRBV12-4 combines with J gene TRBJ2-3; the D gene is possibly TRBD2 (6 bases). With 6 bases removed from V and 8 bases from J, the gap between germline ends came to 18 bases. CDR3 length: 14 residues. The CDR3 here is CASSPGGGVVTQYF. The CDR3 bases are TGTGCCAGCAGCCCCGGGGGAGGCGTGGTTACGCAGTATTTT.

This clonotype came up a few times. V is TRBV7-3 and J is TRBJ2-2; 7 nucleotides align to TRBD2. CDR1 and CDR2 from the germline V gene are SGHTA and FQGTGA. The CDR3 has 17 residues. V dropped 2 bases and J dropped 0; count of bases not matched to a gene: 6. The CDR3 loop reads CASSLSGLAANTGELFF. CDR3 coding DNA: TGTGCCAGCAGCTTATCAGGCCTAGCGGCGAACACCGGGGAGCTGTTTTTT. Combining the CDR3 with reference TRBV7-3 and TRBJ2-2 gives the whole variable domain GAGVSQTPSNKVTEKGKYVELRCDPISGHTALYWYRQSLGQGPEFLIYFQGTGAADDSGLPNDRFFAVRPEGSVSTLKIQRTERGDSAVYLCASSLSGLAANTGELFFGEGSRLTVL.

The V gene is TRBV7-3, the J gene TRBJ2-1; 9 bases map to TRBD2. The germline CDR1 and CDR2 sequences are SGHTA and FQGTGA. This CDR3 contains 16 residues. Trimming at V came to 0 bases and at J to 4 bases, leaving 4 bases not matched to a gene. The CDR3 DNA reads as TGTGCCAGCAGCTTAACGGGGACTAGCTCTTACAATGAGCAGTTCTTC. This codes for CASSLTGTSSYNEQFF.

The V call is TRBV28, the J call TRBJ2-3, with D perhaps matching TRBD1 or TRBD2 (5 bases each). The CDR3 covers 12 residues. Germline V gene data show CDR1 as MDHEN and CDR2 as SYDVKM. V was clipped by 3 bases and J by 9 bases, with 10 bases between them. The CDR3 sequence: CASSFSGQTQYF. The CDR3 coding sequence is TGTGCCAGCAGTTTCTCGGGGCAAACGCAGTATTTT.

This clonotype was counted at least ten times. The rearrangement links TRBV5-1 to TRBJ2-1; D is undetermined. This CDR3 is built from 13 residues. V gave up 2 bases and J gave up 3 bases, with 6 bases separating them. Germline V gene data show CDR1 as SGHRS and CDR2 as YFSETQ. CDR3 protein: CASSFRLYNEQFF. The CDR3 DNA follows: TGCGCCAGCAGCTTCCGTCTCTACAATGAGCAGTTCTTC.

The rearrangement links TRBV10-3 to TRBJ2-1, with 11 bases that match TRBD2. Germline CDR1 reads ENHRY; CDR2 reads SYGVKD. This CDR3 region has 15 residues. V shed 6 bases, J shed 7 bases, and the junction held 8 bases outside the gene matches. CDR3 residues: CAIRVAGGPRNEQFF. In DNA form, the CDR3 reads TGTGCCATCAGAGTAGCGGGGGGGCCTCGGAATGAGCAGTTCTTC.

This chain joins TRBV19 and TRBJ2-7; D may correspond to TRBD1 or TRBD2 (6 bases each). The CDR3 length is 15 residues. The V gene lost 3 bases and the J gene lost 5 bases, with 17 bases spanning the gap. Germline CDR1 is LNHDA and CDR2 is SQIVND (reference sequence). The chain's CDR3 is CASSIGWGASHEQYF. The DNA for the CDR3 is TGTGCCAGTAGTATCGGTTGGGGGGCGAGCCACGAGCAGTACTTC.

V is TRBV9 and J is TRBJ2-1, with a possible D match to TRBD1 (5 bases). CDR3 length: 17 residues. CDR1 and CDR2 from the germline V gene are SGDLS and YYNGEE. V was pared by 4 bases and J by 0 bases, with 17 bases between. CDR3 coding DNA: TGTGCCAGCAGCCCAAGTGGGGCGACGAGCTCCTACAATGAGCAGTTCTTC. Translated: CASSPSGATSSYNEQFF.

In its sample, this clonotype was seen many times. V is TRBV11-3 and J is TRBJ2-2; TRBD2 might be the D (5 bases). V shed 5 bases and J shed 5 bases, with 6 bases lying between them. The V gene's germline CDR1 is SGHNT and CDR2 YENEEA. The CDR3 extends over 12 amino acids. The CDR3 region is CASSRDTGELFF. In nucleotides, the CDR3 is TGTGCCAGCAGCCGGGATACCGGGGAGCTGTTTTTT. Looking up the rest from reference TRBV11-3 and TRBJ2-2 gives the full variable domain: EAGVVQSPRYKIIEKKQPVAFWCNPISGHNTLYWYLQNLGQGPELLIRYENEEAVDDSQLPKDRFSAERLKGVDSTLKIQPAELGDSAVYLCASSRDTGELFFGEGSRLTVL.

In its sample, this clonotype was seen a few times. Here the CDR3 reads CSARGDANTGELFF. CDR3 coding DNA: TGCAGTGCTAGAGGGGACGCGAACACCGGGGAGCTGTTTTTT. The chain couples TRBV20-1 to TRBJ2-2; D is tentatively TRBD1 or TRBD2 (5 bases each). The CDR3 length is 14 residues. The V and J ends lost 1 base and 0 bases respectively, with 6 bases between them. CDR1 is DFQATT and CDR2 is SNEGSKA in the germline V gene (reference sequence).

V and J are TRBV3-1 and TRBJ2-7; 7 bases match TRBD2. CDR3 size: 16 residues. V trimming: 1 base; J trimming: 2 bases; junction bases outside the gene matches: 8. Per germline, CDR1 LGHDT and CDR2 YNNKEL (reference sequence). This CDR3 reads CASSQGWGREAYEQYF. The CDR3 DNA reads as TGTGCCAGCAGCCAAGGCTGGGGGAGGGAGGCCTACGAGCAGTACTTC.

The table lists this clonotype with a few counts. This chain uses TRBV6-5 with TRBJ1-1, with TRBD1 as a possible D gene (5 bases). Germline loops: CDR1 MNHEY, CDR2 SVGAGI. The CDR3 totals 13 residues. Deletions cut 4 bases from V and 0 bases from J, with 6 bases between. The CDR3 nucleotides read TGTGCCAGCAGTTGGACACTGAACACTGAAGCTTTCTTT. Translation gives CASSWTLNTEAFF.

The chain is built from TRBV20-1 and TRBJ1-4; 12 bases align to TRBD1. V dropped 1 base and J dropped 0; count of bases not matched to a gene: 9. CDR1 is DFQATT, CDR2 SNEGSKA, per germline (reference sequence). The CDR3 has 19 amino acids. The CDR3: CSARAIGTGGFPTNEKLFF. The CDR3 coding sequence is TGCAGTGCTAGAGCGATCGGGACAGGGGGCTTCCCAACTAATGAAAAACTGTTTTTT.

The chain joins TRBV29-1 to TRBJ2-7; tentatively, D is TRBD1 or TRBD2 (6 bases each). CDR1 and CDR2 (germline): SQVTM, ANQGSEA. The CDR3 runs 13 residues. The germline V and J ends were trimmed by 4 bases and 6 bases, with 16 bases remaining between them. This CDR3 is CSVVRGDGLEQYF. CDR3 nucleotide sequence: TGCAGCGTTGTAAGGGGGGACGGCCTCGAGCAGTACTTC.